The 6 T cell receptor beta chains below come from one sample, sequenced in a study of blood T cell repertoires in COVID-19. Sequencing used immunoSEQ multiplex PCR; TCRdb keeps in-frame clones, though not all of them. The repertoire has about 130,000 clones, around 90% of them found once; the top ten carry 4.6%. Material: peripheral blood. Receptor source: a man aged 55 to 70 with COVID-19, enrolled during active disease.

V is TRBV11-2 and J is TRBJ2-5; 15 bases are shared with TRBD2. Germline CDR1 and CDR2: SGHAT and FQNNGV. The CDR3 spans 17 residues. After removal of 5 bases from V and 5 bases from J, the junction contained 9 bases not matched to a gene. The CDR3 bases are TGTGCCAGCAGCCGATGGGGACTAGCGGGAGGAAGGGAGACCCAGTACTTC. It specifies CASSRWGLAGGRETQYF.

V and J are TRBV11-3 and TRBJ2-1; D is possibly TRBD1 (5 bases). From germline, CDR1 is SGHNT and CDR2 YENEEA. This CDR3 has 15 residues. Trimming left V 1 base short and J 6 bases short, with 13 bases between. CDR3 DNA sequence: TGTGCCAGCAGCTTAGGTGCCGATAGGGGCAATGAGCAGTTCTTC. Translated, it gives CASSLGADRGNEQFF.

The V and J genes are TRBV7-8 and TRBJ2-5, with 16 bases lining up with TRBD2. CDR3 length equals 17 residues. Trimming cost V 0 bases and J 5 bases; bases outside gene matches: 3. CDR1 is SGHVS and CDR2 is FQNEAQ in the germline V gene. The CDR3: CASSLAGLAGGGETQYF. The CDR3 DNA sequence: TGTGCCAGCAGCTTAGCGGGACTAGCGGGAGGGGGGGAGACCCAGTACTTC.

The chain joins TRBV6-6 to TRBJ2-7; tentatively, D is TRBD1 (5 bases). The CDR3 loop spans 15 amino acids. V was trimmed by 6 bases and J by 4 bases, leaving 19 bases between them. Germline CDR1 and CDR2: MNHNY and SVGAGI (reference sequence). The CDR3 sequence: CASRSPDSEFYEQYF. In DNA form, the CDR3 reads TGTGCCAGCAGATCCCCCGACAGCGAATTTTACGAGCAGTACTTC.

The J gene is TRBJ2-1, the V gene TRBV7-9; 10 bases are shared with TRBD2. Germline CDR1 reads SEHNR; CDR2 reads FQNEAQ (reference sequence). CDR3 length: 15 amino acids. After removal of 5 bases from V and 10 bases from J, the junction contained 11 bases not matched to a gene. CDR3 DNA sequence: TGTGCCAGCAGCCCCGGTTCTAGCGGGAGACGGGAGCAGTTCTTC. Amino acid sequence: CASSPGSSGRREQFF.

The V and J genes are TRBV3-1 (or the pseudogene TRBV3-2) and TRBJ1-5; the D is unclear. CDR1 and CDR2 (germline): LGHDT, YNNKEL (reference sequence). Trimming removed 5 bases from V and 7 bases from J, with 9 bases in between. The CDR3 is 12 residues long. As DNA, the CDR3 is TGTGCCAGCAGCGCCCTAGGACAGCCCCAGCATTTT. This sequence encodes CASSALGQPQHF.